Below, 20 T cell receptor beta chains from the same sample are listed, as sequenced in a study of T and B cells in COVID-19 patients. Multiplex PCR with BIOMED2 TRB-A/B primer pools amplified TRB rearrangements. TCRdb passed the multiplex PCR reads through MiXCR, listing each CDR3 protein once. This sample yields over a thousand distinct CDR3 sequences, of which under 35% are seen a single time; about 70% belongs to the top ten. Each TRB amplification used roughly 220-550 ng of genomic DNA from blood. The sample comprised blood. Source of these receptors: a human donor with active COVID-19.

This clonotype has more than one count but fewer than ten. This chain links TRBV6-1 with TRBJ2-5; possible D gene TRBD2, 5 bases. Per germline, CDR1 MNHNS and CDR2 SASEGT. The CDR3 spans 14 residues. V dropped 7 bases and J dropped 2 bases, with 14 bases sitting between them. For the CDR3, the DNA is TGTGCCAGCACCCGGGGTCTTCTTCAAGAGACCCAGTACTTC. It translates to CASTRGLLQETQYF.

By proportion, this clonotype is medium-sized. J is TRBJ1-2 and V is TRBV5-6, with D unresolved. The V end lost 1 base, the J end lost 2 bases, and 6 bases lay between the germline ends. Germline V CDR1 and CDR2: SGHDT, YYEEEE. The length of the CDR3 is 13 residues. CDR3 coding DNA: TGTGCCAGCAGCTTGTCCGGGAACTATGGCTACACCTTC. Its translation is CASSLSGNYGYTF.

There are a few counts of this clonotype. J is TRBJ2-2 and V is TRBV14; D ambiguous. V gave up 0 bases and J gave up 6 bases, with 14 bases separating them. The germline CDR1 and CDR2 sequences are SGHDN and FVKESK. The CDR3 spans 16 residues. CDR3 region: CASSQEVVGSAGELFF. Written as DNA, the CDR3 is TGTGCCAGCAGCCAAGAGGTAGTGGGTTCTGCCGGGGAGCTGTTTTTT.

By frequency in the sample, this clonotype is medium-sized (0.01 to 0.1%). The chain uses TRBV6-5 and TRBJ2-6; TRBD1 matches 8 bases. Germline-derived CDR1 and CDR2 are MNHEY and SVGAGI. This CDR3 is 15 amino acids long. J lost 2 bases, V lost 7 bases, and 4 bases had no gene match. The CDR3 reads CASIQGATGANVLTF. The CDR3 DNA sequence: TGTGCCAGCATCCAGGGGGCCACTGGGGCCAACGTCCTGACTTTC.

This clonotype came up a few times. The chain links TRBV19 to TRBJ1-5, with D hard to call. There are 16 residues in the CDR3. The germline V and J ends were trimmed by 2 bases and 1 base, with 12 bases remaining between them. CDR1 is LNHDA and CDR2 is SQIVND in the germline V gene (reference sequence). CDR3: CASSIYGIGSNQPQHF. CDR3 DNA: TGTGCCAGTAGTATATACGGGATTGGCAGCAATCAGCCCCAGCATTTT.

This clonotype was picked up a small number of times. The chain links TRBV5-4 to TRBJ2-7, with 11 nucleotides matching TRBD2. CDR3 length: 15 residues. With 4 bases clipped from V and 3 bases from J, the junction kept 6 bases outside the gene matches. Germline loops: CDR1 SGHNT, CDR2 YYREEE (reference sequence). CDR3 sequence reads: CASSPGTSGDYEQYF. For the CDR3, the DNA is TGTGCCAGCAGCCCGGGGACTAGCGGTGACTACGAGCAGTACTTC.

This clonotype was detected a few times. V is TRBV20-1 and J is TRBJ2-3, with no clear D. This CDR3 has 15 amino acids. Per the germline V gene, CDR1 is DFQATT and CDR2 is SNEGSKA (reference sequence). V was pared by 0 bases and J by 0 bases, with 10 bases between. CDR3 amino acids: CSARDGGISTDTQYF. The CDR3 DNA reads as TGCAGTGCTAGAGATGGTGGCATAAGCACAGATACGCAGTATTTT.

This clonotype counts as medium-sized (0.01 to 0.1%). This chain uses TRBV19 with TRBJ2-5; the D gene could be TRBD1 or TRBD2 (5 bases each). CDR3 length: 14 residues. The V and J ends lost 4 bases and 3 bases respectively, with 12 bases between them. The germline gives CDR1 LNHDA, CDR2 SQIVND (reference sequence). CDR3 region: CASSTGRGEETQYF. For the CDR3, the DNA is TGTGCCAGTAGTACAGGCAGAGGGGAAGAGACCCAGTACTTC.

This clonotype was detected a few times. The chain is built from TRBV28 and TRBJ1-3; D gene uncertain. V lost 6 bases, J lost 11 bases, and 14 bases lay in between. Germline values: CDR1 MDHEN, CDR2 SYDVKM. The CDR3 is 12 amino acids. CDR3 amino acids: CASRTPATAIYF. The DNA of the CDR3 is TGTGCCAGCAGGACACCCGCGACGGCCATATATTTT.

In its sample, this clonotype ranks as medium-sized. This chain connects TRBV6-5 to TRBJ1-1; 11 bases agree with TRBD1. Germline CDR1 MNHEY, CDR2 SVGAGI. V shed 2 bases, J shed 6 bases, and the junction held 2 bases outside the gene matches. The CDR3 is made up of 14 amino acids. The CDR3 loop reads CASSYTGQGAEAFF. CDR3 bases: TGTGCCAGCAGTTACACGGGACAGGGGGCTGAAGCTTTCTTT.

This clonotype was observed a few times. The CDR3 DNA is TGTGCCTGGAGCGTCCGGGACAGGGACGTCGATACGCAGTATTTT. It specifies CAWSVRDRDVDTQYF. The chain carries TRBV30 and TRBJ2-3, with 9 bases aligning to TRBD1. The CDR3 is 15 amino acids. Trimming removed 3 bases from V and 6 bases from J; junction bases left unmatched: 10. CDR1 and CDR2 from the germline V gene are GTSNPN and SVGIG (reference sequence).

The chain employs TRBV4-1 and TRBJ2-4; a weak D match, TRBD1 (5 bases). With 3 bases removed from V and 6 bases from J, the gap between germline ends came to 12 bases. The CDR3 sequence is 14 residues long. The germline CDR1 and CDR2 sequences are MGHRA and YSYEKL. CDR3 sequence: CASSQSGLRNIQYF. In DNA, the CDR3 is TGCGCCAGCAGCCAGTCAGGGCTGCGAAACATTCAGTACTTC.

This clonotype was recorded a few times. In DNA form, the CDR3 reads TGTGCCAGCAGTTTTGAGGGAACCGGGGAGCTGTTTTTT. Encoded protein: CASSFEGTGELFF. The chain recombines TRBV12-3 or TRBV12-4 with TRBJ2-2, with a weak D call TRBD2 (5 bases). V lost 3 bases, J lost 5 bases, and 7 bases lay in between. The CDR3 is 13 amino acids.

In its sample, this clonotype is medium-sized. The rearrangement links TRBV6-5 to TRBJ2-2, with 10 bases aligning to TRBD2. Germline CDR1 and CDR2: MNHEY and SVGAGI. J lost 4 bases, V lost 7 bases, and 3 bases had no gene match. The CDR3 has 14 residues. CDR3 bases: TGTGCCAGCAACAGCGGGAGGGGCACCGGGGAGCTGTTTTTT. The encoded protein is CASNSGRGTGELFF.

The genes are TRBV7-2 and TRBJ1-6; D perhaps matches TRBD1 (6 bases). This CDR3 contains 15 residues. Germline CDR1 SGHTA, CDR2 FQGNSA. V shed 5 bases and J shed 5 bases, with 13 bases lying between them. This chain's CDR3 is CASSRGTSNNSPLHF. The CDR3 DNA reads TGTGCCAGCAGCCGGGGGACATCGAATAATTCACCCCTCCACTTT.

The J gene is TRBJ1-5, the V gene TRBV4-3; a weak D match, TRBD1 (5 bases). Germline loops: CDR1 LGHNA, CDR2 YSLEER. The CDR3 is 13 amino acids. With 4 bases removed from V and 7 bases from J, the gap between germline ends came to 11 bases. DNA of the CDR3: TGCGCCAGCAGCCCGGACATTAGCCAGCCCCAGCATTTT. Its protein is CASSPDISQPQHF.

The chain uses TRBV20-1 and TRBJ2-3; 13 bases are a match to TRBD2. The V segment lost 1 base and the J segment 2 bases; nucleotides outside the gene matches: 9. From germline, CDR1 is DFQATT and CDR2 SNEGSKA (reference sequence). The CDR3 runs 18 residues. The CDR3 reads CSARGTSGRGGYTDTQYF. The CDR3 nucleotides read TGCAGTGCTAGAGGGACTAGCGGGAGAGGGGGATACACAGATACGCAGTATTTT.

About this clonotype itself: This may come from a read error, since a much larger clone is one base off. The V call is TRBV30, the J call TRBJ1-5; TRBD1 agrees at 7 bases. CDR3 length: 16 residues. Per the germline V gene, CDR1 is GTSNPN and CDR2 is SVGIG (reference sequence). The DNA for the CDR3 is TGTGCCTGGAGAGCCCAGGGACAGCACCCCAATAAGCCCCAGCATTTT. It yields the protein CAWRAQGQHPNKPQHF. The whole variable domain, remainder taken from reference TRBV30 and TRBJ1-5, is SQTIHQWPATLVQPVGSPLSLECTVEGTSNPNLYWYRQAAGRGLQLLFYSVGIGQISSEVPQNLSASRPQDRQFILSSKKLLLSDSGFYLCAWRAQGQHPNKPQHFGDGTRLSIL.

This clonotype is categorized as medium-sized (0.01 to 0.1%). V and J are TRBV19 and TRBJ2-2, with 8 bases identical to TRBD1. Looked up from germline, CDR1 is LNHDA and CDR2 is SQIVND (reference sequence). The CDR3 is made up of 15 amino acids. The ends lost 7 bases at V and 2 bases at J; junction bases unmatched: 6. In DNA, the CDR3 is TGTGCCAGTATCCGGACAGGGAGAAACACCGGGGAGCTGTTTTTT. Protein: CASIRTGRNTGELFF.

This clonotype was detected only a few times. The J gene is TRBJ1-5, the V gene TRBV18; D unclear. CDR3 size: 14 residues. V dropped 1 base and J dropped 7 bases, with 11 bases sitting between them. Germline CDR1 reads KGHSH; CDR2 reads LQKENI. The CDR3 reads CASSPRRAEQPQHF. The CDR3 nucleotides read TGTGCCAGCTCACCACGTAGGGCAGAACAGCCCCAGCATTTT.